This T cell receptor beta chain was observed in a study of identical twins. About this clonotype itself: Its antigen is not identified.

Study-wide findings and caveats: Abundant beta clonotypes from cord blood bore fewer insertions; memory repertoires lacked this pattern. Invariant cells of the MAIT and iNKT types might have partly distorted the zero-insertion analyses.

TCRdb independently ran MiXCR on the 5' RACE reads; one entry per CDR3 protein. The sample has roughly 770,000 distinct CDR3 sequences; about 18% are singletons. Germline V gene lookup returns CDR1 SGHKS and CDR2 YYEKEE (reference sequence). This CDR3 is built from 15 residues. With 6 bases clipped from V and 3 bases from J, the junction kept 12 bases outside the gene matches. The data were also submitted as part of a second study, on T cells expressing NK-cell markers.

This receptor was taken from a woman aged 18-30 years in good health. The V call is TRBV5-5, the J call TRBJ2-7; 7 bases agree with TRBD1. The sequenced material came from PBMCs. The CDR3 DNA follows: TGTGCCAGCATGAAACAACCGGGACAGTTCTACGAGCAGTACTTC. This sequence encodes CASMKQPGQFYEQYF.